The rows below give T cell receptor beta chains drawn from one sample of a study of blood T cell repertoires in COVID-19. Some clones are missing from TCRdb's copy, which holds only in-frame ones; the method was immunoSEQ multiplex PCR. The repertoire includes about 250,000 clones, roughly 88% of them detected once, and 5.5% to 6.5% sits in the top ten. The material sequenced was peripheral blood. The receptors here all came from a woman aged 80 or over with COVID-19, enrolled during active disease. The CDR3 runs from the conserved cysteine through the conserved F or W. The order of the fields is V gene, clone size, J gene, D gene, CDR3 DNA, CDR3 protein. A D gene is named only where the DNA matches it firmly. Not every row has a clone size; where given, it reads once, few, many or a size class.

TRBV14,.,TRBJ2-6,TRBD2,TGTGCCAGCAGCCCCGGGGGAGGGCCTGGGGCCAACGTCCTGACTTTC,CASSPGGGPGANVLTF
TRBV3-1/TRBV3-2,.,TRBJ2-7,TRBD1,TGTGCCAGCAGTCGGACAGGGAACGAGCAGTACTTC,CASSRTGNEQYF
TRBV5-4,few,TRBJ1-5,.,TGTGCCAGCAGCGTCGGGGGAATGCCCCAGCATTTT,CASSVGGMPQHF
TRBV11-3,.,TRBJ2-1,TRBD2,TGTGCCAGCAGCCCTCGACTAGCGGGGTACAATGAGCAGTTCTTC,CASSPRLAGYNEQFF
TRBV19,.,TRBJ1-1,TRBD1,TGTGCCAGTAGTACCCACAGGGGGTCGAACACTGAAGCTTTCTTT,CASSTHRGSNTEAFF
TRBV19,.,TRBJ1-2,TRBD1,TGTGCCAGTAGTACCTCTGGACAGGGGAGCTATGGCTACACCTTC,CASSTSGQGSYGYTF
TRBV7-3,few,TRBJ2-7,.,TGTGCCAGCAGCTTACAAGATGAAACAGCCGACCACGAGCAGTACTTC,CASSLQDETADHEQYF
TRBV7-2,few,TRBJ1-5,.,TGTGCCAGCAGCTTAGCGAGGGCCGGGAATCAGCCCCAGCATTTT,CASSLARAGNQPQHF
TRBV19,.,TRBJ2-6,.,TGTGCCAGCTCACAGGTGACCAACGTCCTGACTTTC,CASSQVTNVLTF
TRBV29-1,once,TRBJ2-5,TRBD2,TGCAGCGTCGAACGATTAGCGGGGGGGGAGACCCAGTACTTC,CSVERLAGGETQYF
TRBV5-5,.,TRBJ1-6,.,TGTGCCAGCAACCAAGGAGGATCACCCCTCCACTTT,CASNQGGSPLHF
TRBV18,.,TRBJ1-1,.,TGTGCCAGCTCACGACAGGACGGGATGAACACTGAAGCTTTCTTT,CASSRQDGMNTEAFF
TRBV5-4,.,TRBJ1-4,.,TGTGCCAGCAGCTTGGCCGGTGAAAAACTGTTTTTT,CASSLAGEKLFF
TRBV18,.,TRBJ2-2,TRBD1,TGTGCCAGCTCACTTTTGGGGACAGATAACACCGGGGAGCTGTTTTTT,CASSLLGTDNTGELFF
TRBV28,.,TRBJ1-1,.,TGTGCCAGCAGAAACTTGAACACTGAAGCTTTCTTT,CASRNLNTEAFF
TRBV7-8,.,TRBJ1-1,.,TGTGCCAGCAGCTCCGTAGAGGTCGGGAACACTGAAGCTTTCTTT,CASSSVEVGNTEAFF
TRBV9,.,TRBJ1-1,TRBD1,TGTGCCAGCAGCACGACAGGGGACCCTTTCTTT,CASSTTGDPFF
TRBV6-4,.,TRBJ2-3,TRBD2,TGTGCCAGCAGTGAATCAGCGGGGGGCCTCACAGATACGCAGTATTTT,CASSESAGGLTDTQYF
TRBV4-2,.,TRBJ2-3,TRBD2,TGTGCCAGCAGCCAAGAAAGACCCCCAGCGGGGGGGCCGAGAGATACGCAGTATTTT,CASSQERPPAGGPRDTQYF
TRBV28,.,TRBJ2-2,.,TGTGCCAGCAGTCCCCAAAACACCGGGGAGCTGTTTTTT,CASSPQNTGELFF
TRBV19,once,TRBJ2-1,.,TGTGCCAGTAGTGCCCGGGACTTTAGCCTCTCCTACAATGAGCAGTTCTTC,CASSARDFSLSYNEQFF
TRBV12-3/TRBV12-4,.,TRBJ1-2,TRBD1,TGTGCCAGCGAAACAGGGGGTGGGTATGGCTACACCTTC,CASETGGGYGYTF
TRBV4-2,.,TRBJ1-6,.,TGTGCCAGCAGCCAAGTAGGGGGAAGGAATTCACCCCTCCACTTT,CASSQVGGRNSPLHF